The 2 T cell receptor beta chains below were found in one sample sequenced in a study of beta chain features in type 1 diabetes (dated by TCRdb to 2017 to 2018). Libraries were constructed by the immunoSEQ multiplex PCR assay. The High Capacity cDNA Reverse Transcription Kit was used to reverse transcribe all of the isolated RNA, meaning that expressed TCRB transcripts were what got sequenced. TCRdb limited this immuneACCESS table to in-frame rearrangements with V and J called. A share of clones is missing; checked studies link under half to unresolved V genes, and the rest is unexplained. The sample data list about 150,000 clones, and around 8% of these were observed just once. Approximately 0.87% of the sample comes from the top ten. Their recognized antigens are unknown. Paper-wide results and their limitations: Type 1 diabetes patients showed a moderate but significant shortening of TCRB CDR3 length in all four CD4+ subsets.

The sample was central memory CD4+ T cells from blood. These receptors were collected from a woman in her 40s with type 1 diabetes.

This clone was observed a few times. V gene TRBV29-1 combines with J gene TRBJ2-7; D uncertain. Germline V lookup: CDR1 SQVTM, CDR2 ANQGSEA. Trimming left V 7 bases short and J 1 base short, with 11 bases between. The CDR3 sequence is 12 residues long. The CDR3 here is CSAEADSYEQYF. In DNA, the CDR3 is TGCAGCGCCGAAGCTGATTCCTACGAGCAGTACTTC.

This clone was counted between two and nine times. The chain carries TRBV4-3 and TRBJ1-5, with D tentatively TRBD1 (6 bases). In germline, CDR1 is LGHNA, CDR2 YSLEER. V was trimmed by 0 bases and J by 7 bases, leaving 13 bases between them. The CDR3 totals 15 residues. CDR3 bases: TGCGCCAGCAGCCAAGATTATACAGGGCGGCAGCCCCAGCATTTT. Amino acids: CASSQDYTGRQPQHF.